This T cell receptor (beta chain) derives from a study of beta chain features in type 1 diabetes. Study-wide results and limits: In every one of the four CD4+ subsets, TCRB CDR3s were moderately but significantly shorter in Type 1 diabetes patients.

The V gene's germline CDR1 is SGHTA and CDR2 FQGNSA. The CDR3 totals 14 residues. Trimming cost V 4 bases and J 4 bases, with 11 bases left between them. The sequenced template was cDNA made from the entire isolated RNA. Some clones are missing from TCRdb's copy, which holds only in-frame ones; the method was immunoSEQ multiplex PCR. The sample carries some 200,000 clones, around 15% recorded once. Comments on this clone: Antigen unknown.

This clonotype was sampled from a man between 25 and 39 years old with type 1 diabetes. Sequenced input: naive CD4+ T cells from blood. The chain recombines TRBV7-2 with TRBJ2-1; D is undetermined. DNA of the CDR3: TGTGCCAGCAGCTCCCAGGCCGTTTACAATGAGCAGTTCTTC. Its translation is CASSSQAVYNEQFF.